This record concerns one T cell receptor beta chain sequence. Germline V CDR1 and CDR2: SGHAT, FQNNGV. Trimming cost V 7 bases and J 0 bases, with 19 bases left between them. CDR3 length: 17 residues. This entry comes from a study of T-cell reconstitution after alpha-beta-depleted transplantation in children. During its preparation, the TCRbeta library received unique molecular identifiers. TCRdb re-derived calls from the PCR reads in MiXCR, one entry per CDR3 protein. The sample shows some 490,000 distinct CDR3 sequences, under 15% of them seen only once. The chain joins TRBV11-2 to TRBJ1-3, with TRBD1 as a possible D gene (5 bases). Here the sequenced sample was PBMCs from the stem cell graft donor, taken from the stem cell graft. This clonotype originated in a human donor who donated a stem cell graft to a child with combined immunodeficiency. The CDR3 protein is CASKVGRDGYSGNTIYF. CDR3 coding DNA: TGTGCCAGCAAAGTCGGGCGGGACGGGTACTCTGGAAACACCATATATTTT.